Each of the 32 T cell receptor beta chains below was sequenced from the same sample in a study of cytomegalovirus exposure and HLA in healthy donors. 60 Vbeta and 13 Jbeta primers were used in PCR. Data came from immunoSEQ multiplex PCR; TCRdb stores just in-frame clones and leaves some out. The sample shows around 130,000 clones, over 75% of them seen only once. The material sequenced was PBMCs. The receptors come from a woman aged 18-30 years in good health and CMV-seronegative.

J is TRBJ2-3 and V is TRBV6-1, with 9 positions matching TRBD2. The CDR3 is made up of 16 amino acids. V shed 2 bases, J shed 7 bases, and the junction held 10 bases outside the gene matches. Germline CDR1 is MNHNS and CDR2 is SASEGT. Here the CDR3 DNA reads TGTGCCAGCAGTGAAAGGTTTAGCGGGAGTACAAATACGCAGTATTTT. Its translation: CASSERFSGSTNTQYF.

The V gene is TRBV7-2, the J gene TRBJ1-1, with 7 bases that match TRBD1. The CDR3 has 13 residues. V shed 1 base, J shed 4 bases, and the junction held 0 bases outside the gene matches. From germline, CDR1 is SGHTA and CDR2 FQGNSA. Here the CDR3 reads CASSLDRGTEAFF. In DNA form, the CDR3 reads TGTGCCAGCAGCTTAGACAGGGGCACTGAAGCTTTCTTT.

This CDR3 reads CAWSVWRTSGWRNEQFF. The CDR3, as DNA: TGTGCCTGGAGTGTATGGCGTACTAGCGGGTGGCGGAATGAGCAGTTCTTC. The chain couples TRBV30 to TRBJ2-1, with TRBD2 matching over 9 bases. The germline CDR1 and CDR2 sequences are GTSNPN and SVGIG (reference sequence). J was trimmed by 7 bases and V by 0 bases; bases with no gene match: 13. The CDR3 loop spans 17 amino acids.

The V call is TRBV28, the J call TRBJ2-1, with 13 bases matching TRBD2. CDR1 is MDHEN and CDR2 is SYDVKM in the germline V gene. V was pared by 6 bases and J by 9 bases, with 17 bases of the junction left unmatched. CDR3 size: 18 residues. The CDR3 sequence: CASRTLAGGPGTQFEQFF. The CDR3 DNA sequence: TGTGCCAGCAGGACACTAGCGGGAGGGCCGGGTACGCAGTTTGAGCAGTTCTTC.

The chain uses TRBV4-1 and TRBJ2-7; 8 bases match TRBD2. This CDR3 has 19 residues. V lost 4 bases and J lost 0; bases outside the gene matches: 17. CDR1 is MGHRA, CDR2 YSYEKL, per germline. CDR3 in amino acids: CASSRQAGVGGTSSYEQYF. The CDR3 DNA reads TGCGCCAGCAGCCGACAAGCGGGAGTAGGGGGGACTAGCTCCTACGAGCAGTACTTC.

This chain joins TRBV5-1 and TRBJ2-2, with D unclear. The CDR3 runs to 13 residues. Looked up from germline, CDR1 is SGHRS and CDR2 is YFSETQ. Trimming took 5 bases from V and 1 from J, leaving 6 bases between them. The DNA of the CDR3 is TGCGCCAGCAGTCCGGGGAACACCGGGGAGCTGTTTTTT. Protein sequence: CASSPGNTGELFF. The full variable domain, its missing parts supplied by reference TRBV5-1 and TRBJ2-2, is KAGVTQTPRYLIKTRGQQVTLSCSPISGHRSVSWYQQTPGQGLQFLFEYFSETQRNKGNFPGRFSGRQFSNSRSEMNVSTLELGDSALYLCASSPGNTGELFFGEGSRLTVL.

This chain links TRBV6-5 with TRBJ1-1; no clear D. The CDR3 spans 14 residues. V was shortened by 5 bases and J by 0 bases, with 10 bases between the two germline ends. Germline-derived CDR1 and CDR2 are MNHEY and SVGAGI. The CDR3 sequence: CASSSRGMNTEAFF. The CDR3 DNA sequence: TGTGCCAGCAGTAGCAGAGGGATGAACACTGAAGCTTTCTTT.

This sequence joins TRBV11-2 and TRBJ2-5; possibly TRBD2 for D (5 bases). Per germline, CDR1 SGHAT and CDR2 FQNNGV. V lost 0 bases and J lost 11, with 10 bases in between. This CDR3 region has 12 residues. CDR3 region: CASSLDRREQYF. The CDR3 DNA is TGTGCCAGCAGCTTAGACCGAAGGGAGCAGTACTTC. The full variable domain, its missing parts supplied by reference TRBV11-2 and TRBJ2-5, is EAGVAQSPRYKIIEKRQSVAFWCNPISGHATLYWYQQILGQGPKLLIQFQNNGVVDDSQLPKDRFSAERLKGVDSTLKIQPAKLEDSAVYLCASSLDRREQYFGPGTRLLVL.

The rearrangement links TRBV7-9 to TRBJ1-2; possible D gene TRBD1, 5 bases. CDR3 size: 14 residues. Deletions cut 5 bases from V and 6 bases from J, with 16 bases between. In germline, CDR1 is SEHNR, CDR2 FQNEAQ (reference sequence). CDR3 nucleotides: TGTGCCAGCAGCCACCGACAGACTGCGAATGGCTACACCTTC. Encoded protein: CASSHRQTANGYTF. Combining the CDR3 with reference TRBV7-9 and TRBJ1-2 gives the whole variable domain DTGVSQNPRHKITKRGQNVTFRCDPISEHNRLYWYRQTLGQGPEFLTYFQNEAQLEKSRLLSDRFSAERPKGSFSTLEIQRTEQGDSAMYLCASSHRQTANGYTFGSGTRLTVV.

The chain has TRBV11-2 and TRBJ2-1, with D possibly matching TRBD2 (6 bases). Germline V lookup: CDR1 SGHAT, CDR2 FQNNGV. The CDR3 is made up of 17 amino acids. The germline V and J ends were trimmed by 2 bases and 1 base, with 15 bases remaining between them. CDR3 residues: CASSLTPQGGSYNEQFF. In nucleotides, the CDR3 is TGTGCCAGCAGCTTAACCCCCCAGGGAGGATCCTACAATGAGCAGTTCTTC. Full variable domain (rest looked up from reference TRBV11-2 and TRBJ2-1): EAGVAQSPRYKIIEKRQSVAFWCNPISGHATLYWYQQILGQGPKLLIQFQNNGVVDDSQLPKDRFSAERLKGVDSTLKIQPAKLEDSAVYLCASSLTPQGGSYNEQFFGPGTRLTVL.

This chain uses TRBV27 with TRBJ1-2; 11 bases line up with TRBD1. The CDR3 contains 15 residues. Trimming took 2 bases from V and 7 from J; bases not matched to a gene: 6. Germline values: CDR1 MNHEY, CDR2 SMNVEV (reference sequence). CDR3 amino acids: CASSLGWTGGGGYTF. The CDR3 DNA sequence: TGTGCCAGCAGTTTAGGATGGACAGGGGGCGGTGGCTACACCTTC.

CDR3 DNA sequence: TGTGCCAGCAGCCCTCATAGCTGGGGGGGAGAGACCCAGTACTTC. The encoded protein is CASSPHSWGGETQYF. This chain links TRBV11-3 with TRBJ2-5, with TRBD2 identical over 7 bases. CDR3 size: 15 residues. CDR1 and CDR2 from the germline V gene are SGHNT and YENEEA. V was pared by 5 bases and J by 4 bases, with 10 bases of the junction left unmatched.

The chain uses TRBV21-1 and TRBJ2-7; the table's D call, TRBD2, was not checked against the DNA. TRBV21-1 is noted as a pseudogene. This CDR3 region has 13 residues. CDR3 sequence: CARAGNTPYEQYF. CDR3 in DNA: TGTGCCAGAGCGGGAAATACACCCTACGAGCAGTACTTC.

Concerning this clone itself: One end of the junction varies from germline; a read error may be responsible. The rearrangement links TRBV7-7 to TRBJ2-5; weak D call: TRBD1 (5 bases). The CDR3 extends over 13 amino acids. Germline CDR1 SSHAT, CDR2 FNYEAQ (reference sequence). The CDR3, as DNA: TGTGCTAGCAGCCGTGACAGTCAAGAGACCCAGTACTTC. Its protein is CASSRDSQETQYF.

The V gene is TRBV6-5, the J gene TRBJ2-2; no clear D gene. The length of the CDR3 is 14 residues. V lost 0 bases, J lost 7 bases, and 9 bases lay in between. The germline gives CDR1 MNHEY, CDR2 SVGAGI. In DNA, the CDR3 is TGTGCCAGCAGTTACTCGAAACACATCGGGGAGCTGTTTTTT. Protein product: CASSYSKHIGELFF.

The chain couples TRBV4-1 to TRBJ1-5; D uncertain. V lost 4 bases, J lost 0 bases, and 13 bases lay in between. The CDR3 contains 16 residues. The germline gives CDR1 MGHRA, CDR2 YSYEKL. DNA for the CDR3: TGCGCCAGCAGCCCTCTCAGCGGGGTTAGCAATCAGCCCCAGCATTTT. Encoded protein: CASSPLSGVSNQPQHF.

This chain links TRBV21-1 with TRBJ2-5; the table's D gene call, TRBD1, was not cross checked with the DNA. The DNA end favors TRBJ2-7, so the J call may be wrong. TRBV21-1 is termed a pseudogene. The CDR3 loop spans 16 amino acids. Written as DNA, the CDR3 is TGTGCCAGCAGCAAAGGGGTGAAGGGGCGTGCCTACGAGCAGTACTTC. It yields the protein CASSKGVKGRAYEQYF.

The rearrangement joins TRBV2 to TRBJ2-3; D unclear. Trimming took off 3 bases at V and 0 bases at J, with 7 bases between the two ends. This CDR3 has 14 residues. CDR1 is SNHLY and CDR2 is FYNNEI in the germline V gene. CDR3 bases: TGTGCCAGCAGTGATAACCAGAGCACAGATACGCAGTATTTT. Its protein is CASSDNQSTDTQYF.

The chain has TRBV6-6 and TRBJ1-1; 8 nucleotides line up with TRBD1. The CDR3 is 14 residues long. The V gene's germline CDR1 is MNHNY and CDR2 SVGAGI (reference sequence). The J segment lost 4 bases and the V segment lost 2 bases, leaving 3 bases of the junction unmatched. The CDR3 here is CASSYTGGGTEAFF. For the CDR3, the DNA is TGTGCCAGCAGTTACACAGGGGGAGGCACTGAAGCTTTCTTT.

The rearrangement joins TRBV5-1 to TRBJ1-1; 7 positions agree with TRBD1. The CDR3 has 14 amino acids. The V and J ends lost 1 base and 1 base, in that order; junction bases with no gene match: 1. Germline CDR1 and CDR2: SGHRS and YFSETQ. The CDR3 coding sequence is TGCGCCAGCAGCTTGAGACAGGGGAACACTGAAGCTTTCTTT. It translates to CASSLRQGNTEAFF.

The chain recombines TRBV7-3 with TRBJ1-6; D may be TRBD1 (5 bases). The germline CDR1 and CDR2 sequences are SGHTA and FQGTGA. The CDR3 totals 14 residues. V shed 5 bases and J shed 7 bases, with 12 bases lying between them. DNA for the CDR3: TGTGCCAGCAGCACGGCGGGGGGGAATTCACCCCTCCACTTT. Protein: CASSTAGGNSPLHF.

This chain uses TRBV19 with TRBJ1-1, with 7 bases matching TRBD1. Trimming cost V 11 bases and J 0 bases; bases outside gene matches: 9. The V gene's germline CDR1 is LNHDA and CDR2 SQIVND (reference sequence). The CDR3 runs 14 residues. CDR3: CAAKPGQLNTEAFF. CDR3 bases: TGTGCCGCAAAACCGGGACAGTTGAACACTGAAGCTTTCTTT.

This sequence joins TRBV5-1 and TRBJ1-3; D remains ambiguous. CDR1 SGHRS and CDR2 YFSETQ come from the germline V gene. The CDR3 extends over 14 amino acids. Trimming removed 5 bases at V and 2 bases at J, with 11 bases between. The CDR3 is CASSVTPTGNTIYF. The CDR3 DNA is TGCGCCAGCAGTGTAACGCCTACTGGAAACACCATATATTTT.

The genes are TRBV7-2 and TRBJ2-3, with D perhaps matching TRBD2 (7 bases). Trimming stripped 2 bases from V and 5 bases from J, with 17 bases between. The length of the CDR3 is 16 residues. Germline lookup yields CDR1 SGHTA and CDR2 FQGNSA. CDR3 protein: CASSLWGGGGGDTQYF. The CDR3 bases are TGTGCCAGCAGCTTATGGGGCGGGGGAGGGGGAGATACGCAGTATTTT.

This clone appeared once. This sequence joins TRBV9 and TRBJ2-3, with 9 bases fitting TRBD2. With 0 bases clipped from V and 0 bases from J, the junction kept 2 bases outside the gene matches. The CDR3 has 16 amino acids. Germline values: CDR1 SGDLS, CDR2 YYNGEE. CDR3 DNA: TGTGCCAGCAGCGTAGTGGCGGGGGGGAGCACAGATACGCAGTATTTT. Protein: CASSVVAGGSTDTQYF.

The count of this clone is one. At one of its ends the junction is not consistent with the germline gene, which may arise from a read error. DNA for the CDR3: TGCGCCAGCAGCCAAGGGGACAGTGCTCCCTCCTTC. This sequence encodes CASSQGDSAPSF. The chain employs TRBV4-3 and TRBJ1-2; 7 nucleotides align to TRBD1. In germline, CDR1 is LGHNA, CDR2 YSLEER. CDR3 length: 12 amino acids.

About this clone: An end of the junction does not agree with germline; a read error may underlie this. CDR3 in amino acids: CASRQPIPSDAQYF. The CDR3 nucleotides read TGTGCCAGTAGACAGCCCATCCCTTCAGATGCGCAGTATTTT. The V call is TRBV2, the J call TRBJ2-3; tentative D call: TRBD1 (5 bases). CDR1 and CDR2 (germline): SNHLY, FYNNEI. The CDR3 consists of 14 residues.

This clone came up once. The J gene is TRBJ1-1, the V gene TRBV5-4; tentatively, D is TRBD1 (6 bases). CDR3 length: 15 residues. Germline-derived CDR1 and CDR2 are SGHNT and YYREEE (reference sequence). The ends were cut back, 0 bases at V and 1 base at J, with 10 bases in the middle. DNA of the CDR3: TGTGCCAGCAGCTTGGCCGAGACAGGGAACACTGAAGCTTTCTTT. It specifies CASSLAETGNTEAFF. Full variable domain (missing parts from reference TRBV5-4 and TRBJ1-1): ETGVTQSPTHLIKTRGQQVTLRCSSQSGHNTVSWYQQALGQGPQFIFQYYREEENGRGNFPPRFSGLQFPNYSSELNVNALELDDSALYLCASSLAETGNTEAFFGQGTRLTVV.

The chain recombines TRBV5-1 with TRBJ1-3; 9 bases are shared with TRBD1. This CDR3 has 19 amino acids. J gave up 2 bases and V 4 bases, and 16 bases lay outside the gene matches. Germline values: CDR1 SGHRS, CDR2 YFSETQ. The CDR3 loop is CASSPGRAGTGQPGNTIYF. The CDR3 region has the DNA TGCGCCAGCAGCCCCGGTAGGGCCGGGACAGGGCAACCTGGAAACACCATATATTTT.

The chain combines TRBV7-3 with TRBJ2-3; 9 nucleotides match TRBD2. Germline V gene sequence: CDR1 SGHTA, CDR2 FQGTGA. J lost 4 bases, V lost 3 bases, and 8 bases had no gene match. This CDR3 comprises 16 residues. The CDR3 DNA sequence: TGTGCCAGCAGCTTCCTAGAAGCGGGGGGACCAGATACGCAGTATTTT. Translation: CASSFLEAGGPDTQYF.

The gene calls are TRBV27 and TRBJ2-5; a possible D gene is TRBD1 (6 bases). The J call may be incorrect, as the DNA end agrees better with TRBJ2-7. CDR3 length: 13 residues. Germline CDR1 is MNHEY and CDR2 is SMNVEV (reference sequence). The CDR3 reads CASSWDKYYEQYF. The CDR3 region has the DNA TGTGCCAGCAGTTGGGACAAATACTACGAGCAGTACTTC.

The chain employs TRBV10-2 and TRBJ2-3; 8 bases match TRBD2. After removal of 5 bases from V and 3 bases from J, the junction contained 4 bases not matched to a gene. This CDR3 comprises 14 residues. Germline V gives CDR1 WSHSY, CDR2 SAAADI. CDR3 DNA sequence: TGCGCCAGCAGTAGCGGGAGAGTGACAGATACGCAGTATTTT. This translates into CASSSGRVTDTQYF.